This is a list of T cell receptor beta chains from one sample in a study of shared T cell receptors in the human thymus. The table came from immunoSEQ multiplex PCR; TCRdb's copy has only in-frame clones and leaves some out. Here the sample spans 630,000 or so clones, 70% to 90% being singletons. These sequences were also reported in another study, on human thymus T cells.

Sequences were obtained from thymocytes. These receptors came from a boy in the first two years of life with a congenital heart defect. Both conserved end residues are part of each CDR3. The D gene is left open where the match is weak. A clone size is listed for some rows: how often the clone was seen (once, few, many), or a class if it is expanded.

CDR3	DNA	V	J	size	D
CASRQGPSYGYTF	TGTGCCAGCCGACAGGGGCCTTCATATGGCTACACCTTC	TRBV27	TRBJ1-2	-	TRBD1
CASSPLQGSQPQHF	TGCGCCAGCAGCCCTTTACAGGGGTCTCAGCCCCAGCATTTT	TRBV5-1	TRBJ1-5	-	TRBD1
CAITSAGSGNTIYF	TGTGCCATCACTTCGGCGGGCTCTGGAAACACCATATATTTT	TRBV10-3	TRBJ1-3	-	-
CASSLGLAGTGELFF	TGTGCCAGCAGCTTGGGTCTAGCGGGCACCGGGGAGCTGTTTTTT	TRBV5-6	TRBJ2-2	-	TRBD2
CASSTSGTSRHEQFF	TGCGCCAGCAGCACCTCCGGGACTAGTCGGCATGAGCAGTTCTTC	TRBV4-1	TRBJ2-1	-	TRBD2
CASTSGRAVGGELFF	TGCGCCAGCACCAGCGGGAGGGCCGTCGGCGGGGAGCTGTTTTTT	TRBV4-1	TRBJ2-2	-	TRBD2
CASSSRTSGRANEQFF	TGTGCCAGCAGCTCACGCACTAGCGGGAGGGCCAATGAGCAGTTCTTC	TRBV7-2	TRBJ2-1	-	TRBD2
CASSPTGARGAFF	TGTGCCAGCAGCCCGACAGGGGCGCGAGGAGCTTTCTTT	TRBV14	TRBJ1-1	once	TRBD1
CASSPLRGRQVDEQFF	TGTGCCAGCAGCCCCCTCAGGGGGCGCCAAGTCGATGAGCAGTTCTTC	TRBV5-4	TRBJ2-1	once	TRBD1
CASASSGRGPGELFF	TGTGCTAGTGCCAGTAGCGGGAGAGGGCCCGGGGAGCTGTTTTTT	TRBV12-5	TRBJ2-2	-	TRBD2
CASSPPGGTDTQYF	TGTGCCAGCAGCCCGCCGGGGGGCACAGATACGCAGTATTTT	TRBV7-9	TRBJ2-3	once	-
CASSPCGNQPQHF	TGTGCCAGCAGTCCTTGTGGCAATCAGCCCCAGCATTTT	TRBV6-6	TRBJ1-5	few	-
CASSLARVSGPIYGYTF	TGTGCCAGCAGCTTAGCAAGGGTCAGCGGCCCAATCTATGGCTACACCTTC	TRBV7-2	TRBJ1-2	-	-
CASSIGQGAPNFDEKLFF	TGTGCCAGTAGTATAGGGCAGGGGGCTCCAAATTTTGATGAAAAACTGTTTTTT	TRBV19	TRBJ1-4	-	TRBD1
CASSPPLAAGDVQFF	TGTGCCAGCAGTCCTCCTCTGGCAGCGGGAGACGTGCAGTTCTTC	TRBV27	TRBJ2-1	-	TRBD2
CASSSGQASTDTQYF	TGCGCCAGCAGCTCGGGACAGGCAAGCACAGATACGCAGTATTTT	TRBV5-1	TRBJ2-3	once	TRBD1
CASSEARRRDEQFF	TGTGCCAGCAGTGAAGCGCGGAGGCGAGATGAGCAGTTCTTC	TRBV2	TRBJ2-1	-	-
CASSQEEWRGNCNPGGNTIYF	TGCGCCAGCAGCCAAGAAGAATGGCGGGGGAACTGCAATCCGGGAGGAAACACCATATATTTT	TRBV4-3	TRBJ1-3	once	-
CSDQSLEGMYNEQFF	TGCAGCGACCAAAGTTTGGAGGGGATGTACAATGAGCAGTTCTTC	TRBV29-1	TRBJ2-1	-	-
CASSLEGGQGGTDTQYF	TGTGCCAGCAGCTTGGAGGGGGGACAGGGGGGCACAGATACGCAGTATTTT	TRBV5-6	TRBJ2-3	-	TRBD1
CASSLGDRGGGLTQHF	TGTGCCAGCAGCTTAGGGGACAGAGGGGGAGGTTTGACCCAGCATTTT	TRBV7-2	TRBJ1-5	-	TRBD1
CASSLGALNTGELFF	TGCGCCAGCAGCTTGGGGGCCCTTAACACCGGGGAGCTGTTTTTT	TRBV5-1	TRBJ2-2	-	-
CASSPPQGRYEQYF	TGTGCCAGCTCGCCCCCGCAGGGGAGATACGAGCAGTACTTC	TRBV13	TRBJ2-7	once	-
CASSPLDSASNEKLFF	TGTGCCAGCAGCCCCTTGGACAGCGCCTCTAATGAAAAACTGTTTTTT	TRBV14	TRBJ1-4	once	-
CASTGCSNQPQHF	TGTGCCTCCACGGGGTGTAGCAATCAGCCCCAGCATTTT	TRBV2	TRBJ1-5	-	-
CASSCSGTGAYGYTF	TGTGCCAGCAGCTGCTCCGGGACAGGGGCCTATGGCTACACCTTC	TRBV7-9	TRBJ1-2	few	TRBD1
CASSALQGPLTKNIQYF	TGTGCCAGTAGTGCGCTACAGGGACCATTGACCAAAAACATTCAGTACTTC	TRBV19	TRBJ2-4	-	-
CASRPGQGYTEAFF	TGTGCCAGCAGACCGGGACAGGGGTACACTGAAGCTTTCTTT	TRBV6-5	TRBJ1-1	once	TRBD1
CASSSGFSGSPLHF	TGTGCCAGCAGCTCGGGATTTAGCGGTTCACCCCTCCACTTT	TRBV7-3	TRBJ1-6	-	-
CASSHRGVPYNEQFF	TGTGCCAGCAGCCACAGGGGCGTTCCCTACAATGAGCAGTTCTTC	TRBV28	TRBJ2-1	few	TRBD1
CASSLNSSYNSPLHF	TGTGCCAGCAGCTTAAACAGCTCCTATAATTCACCCCTCCACTTT	TRBV7-2	TRBJ1-6	-	-
CASSLVPGSTDTQYF	TGCGCCAGCAGCTTGGTTCCGGGGTCCACAGATACGCAGTATTTT	TRBV5-1	TRBJ2-3	-	-
CASSDRRDHEQFF	TGTGCCAGCAGCGACCGACGGGATCATGAGCAGTTCTTC	TRBV9	TRBJ2-1	-	-